This is a list of T cell receptor beta chains from one sample in a study of blood T cells in healthy people across ages. TCRdb ran MiXCR on the 5' RACE reads and lists one entry per CDR3 protein. Of 700,000 to 850,000 distinct CDR3 sequences in the sample, roughly 40% were seen once. Sequenced: blood. These receptor sequences come from a man aged 18 to 29 in good health. The CDR3 runs from the conserved cysteine through the conserved F or W. The D gene is left open where the match is weak. Part of the rows lack a size; the others show once, few, many or a class for expanded clones.

V gene,D gene,clone size,J gene,CDR3 DNA,CDR3 protein
TRBV7-2,TRBD2,few,TRBJ2-1,TGTGCCAGCAGTCCCACTAGCGTTGAGCAGTTCTTC,CASSPTSVEQFF
TRBV20-1,NA,NA,TRBJ2-1,TGCAGTGCTCACCCCGGGCTTCGCTTCTCATTTCTTAACAATGAGCAGTTCTTC,CSAHPGLRFSFLNNEQFF
TRBV2,NA,NA,TRBJ2-7,TGTGCCAGTTTACACACAGGGACCTACTCCTACGAGCAGTACTTC,CASLHTGTYSYEQYF
TRBV10-3,NA,once,TRBJ1-2,TGTGCCATCAGTGAGTCCGGGGGAAAAGGGTGGTCCGGTGATGACTACACCTTT,CAISESGGKGWSGDDYTF
TRBV5-6,NA,NA,TRBJ2-1,TGTGCCAGCAGCTTGTTGGGGGAGGTGATTGTCAATGAGCAGTTCTTC,CASSLLGEVIVNEQFF
TRBV7-2,NA,NA,TRBJ1-2,TGTGCCAGCAGCTTAGATGCAGGTGGGCGCACCTTC,CASSLDAGGRTF
TRBV12-3/TRBV12-4,NA,NA,TRBJ2-7,TGTGCCAGCAGGAACCAAGGGTACGAGCAGTACTTC,CASRNQGYEQYF
TRBV12-3/TRBV12-4,TRBD1,many,TRBJ2-1,TGTGCCAGCAGTCCAGGGACAGGGAGTGAGCAGTTCTTC,CASSPGTGSEQFF
TRBV27,TRBD2,NA,TRBJ2-5,TGTGCCAGCAGTGTTAGCGGGGGGAGGCAGACCCAGTACTTC,CASSVSGGRQTQYF
TRBV29-1,TRBD1,few,TRBJ2-5,TGCAGCGTTGTTAGGGACAGGGCCTACAATGAGCAGTACTTC,CSVVRDRAYNEQYF
TRBV27,TRBD1,NA,TRBJ1-1,TGTGCCAGCAGTTTATCGATAGGGACAGCTGAAGCTTTCTTT,CASSLSIGTAEAFF
TRBV2,NA,NA,TRBJ2-7,TGTGCCAGCAGTGAGCGGCGGGCCAATGAGCAGTACTTC,CASSERRANEQYF
TRBV7-9,NA,NA,TRBJ1-2,TGTGCCAGCAGCTTAGCCGGGACGGATGGCTACACCTTC,CASSLAGTDGYTF
TRBV29-1,NA,few,TRBJ2-7,TGCAGCTCCAGCCTGGCGGACAATGAGCAGTACTTC,CSSSLADNEQYF